The 30 T cell receptor beta chains reported below all come from one sample, sequenced in a study of T-cell memory formation after mild COVID-19. Via MiXCR, TCRdb re-called the 5' RACE reads, giving one row per CDR3 protein. The sample contains over 450,000 distinct CDR3 sequences, roughly 21% of which appear only once. Input material: PBMCs or a T cell subset sorted from them (not recorded which). The receptors originated from an adult woman who had mild COVID-19 (a few samples of this study predate the infection). Cell type and time point are not known.

The V gene is TRBV27, the J gene TRBJ2-3; maybe TRBD2 (6 bases). The CDR3 runs to 14 residues. The V end lost 0 bases, the J end lost 3 bases, and 7 bases lay between the germline ends. The V gene's germline CDR1 is MNHEY and CDR2 SMNVEV (reference sequence). The CDR3 DNA sequence: TGTGCCAGCAGTTTATCGACTAGGACAGATACGCAGTATTTT. It specifies CASSLSTRTDTQYF.

This clonotype turned up a few times. This chain connects TRBV6-2 or TRBV6-3 to TRBJ1-5, with 9 nucleotides matching TRBD1. Per the germline V gene, CDR1 is MNHEY and CDR2 is SVGEGT. This CDR3 is built from 16 residues. The V and J ends lost 6 bases and 3 bases, in that order; junction bases with no gene match: 9. The CDR3 sequence: CASRGQGSLYNQPQHF. In nucleotides, the CDR3 is TGTGCCAGCAGAGGACAGGGGAGTTTGTACAATCAGCCCCAGCATTTT.

V usage is TRBV7-9 and J usage is TRBJ2-3, with D possibly matching TRBD2 (5 bases). CDR3 size: 14 residues. Between the trimmed V and J ends, which lost 8 bases and 2 bases, there was a span of 14 bases. The germline CDR1 and CDR2 sequences are SEHNR and FQNEAQ (reference sequence). CDR3 sequence: CASGGVAITDTQYF. CDR3 DNA sequence: TGTGCCAGCGGCGGAGTAGCGATCACAGATACGCAGTATTTT.

This clonotype has more than one count but fewer than ten. J is TRBJ1-4 and V is TRBV7-9, with D unclear. Germline V lookup: CDR1 SEHNR, CDR2 FQNEAQ (reference sequence). Trimming took 1 base from V and 8 from J, leaving 8 bases between them. The CDR3 runs 13 residues. The CDR3 loop reads CASSLGLEEKLFF. The CDR3 DNA is TGTGCCAGCAGCTTAGGGCTGGAGGAAAAACTGTTTTTT.

This clonotype was observed a handful of times. The chain is built from TRBV5-1 and TRBJ1-1; tentatively, D is TRBD1 (6 bases). The CDR3 length is 13 residues. V was pared by 5 bases and J by 2 bases, with 10 bases between. CDR1 and CDR2 (germline): SGHRS, YFSETQ. The CDR3 is CASRQQGNTEAFF. The CDR3 region has the DNA TGCGCCAGCAGGCAACAGGGTAACACTGAAGCTTTCTTT.

This clonotype came up many times. J is TRBJ2-1 and V is TRBV5-8; D unclear. The CDR3 is 13 amino acids. The germline V gene has CDR1 SGHTS and CDR2 YDEGEE. With 0 bases removed from V and 4 bases from J, the gap between germline ends came to 5 bases. The DNA for the CDR3 is TGTGCCAGCAGCTTGGAGCTTTACAATGAGCAGTTCTTC. Protein sequence: CASSLELYNEQFF.

This clonotype was counted a single time. The chain is built from TRBV29-1 and TRBJ2-7; 7 positions agree with TRBD2. The CDR3 is 15 amino acids. Trimming took 0 bases from V and 3 from J; bases not matched to a gene: 8. CDR1 is SQVTM and CDR2 is ANQGSEA in the germline V gene. CDR3 sequence reads: CSVEDRSSGFYEQYF. The DNA for the CDR3 is TGCAGCGTTGAAGATCGGTCTAGCGGATTCTACGAGCAGTACTTC.

The rearrangement uses TRBV7-9 and TRBJ2-7; possibly TRBD1 for D (5 bases). Germline CDR1 reads SEHNR; CDR2 reads FQNEAQ (reference sequence). This CDR3 contains 15 residues. V lost 1 base to trimming and J lost 2 bases, with 12 bases between them. CDR3 loop: CASSLGQGRAYEQYF. For the CDR3, the DNA is TGTGCCAGCAGCTTAGGTCAGGGAAGAGCCTACGAGCAGTACTTC.

The genes are TRBV5-1 and TRBJ2-2, with TRBD1 as a possible D gene (5 bases). V was clipped by 2 bases and J by 1 base, with 12 bases between them. The CDR3 is made up of 16 amino acids. CDR1 SGHRS and CDR2 YFSETQ come from the germline V gene. CDR3 bases: TGCGCCAGCAGCTTACGACAGACCGTGAACACCGGGGAGCTGTTTTTT. Amino acid sequence: CASSLRQTVNTGELFF.

V usage is TRBV6-5 and J usage is TRBJ2-2; perhaps TRBD2 as D (5 bases). The V and J ends lost 10 bases and 0 bases respectively, with 15 bases between them. Germline CDR1 is MNHEY and CDR2 is SVGAGI. The CDR3 length is 15 residues. The CDR3 DNA is TGTGCCACCCCACGAGGGCCAGCGAACACCGGGGAGCTGTTTTTT. Its protein product is CATPRGPANTGELFF.

The rearrangement joins TRBV6-6 to TRBJ2-7; the D gene is possibly TRBD1 (5 bases). V was cut by 3 bases and J by 12 bases, with 12 bases left in between. The V gene's germline CDR1 is MNHNY and CDR2 SVGAGI (reference sequence). This CDR3 has 11 amino acids. The CDR3 region is CASSYSGSPYF. CDR3 nucleotide sequence: TGTGCCAGCAGTTATTCAGGGTCACCGTACTTC.

This sequence joins TRBV6-5 and TRBJ1-2; D is possibly TRBD1 (5 bases). Germline V gene lookup returns CDR1 MNHEY and CDR2 SVGAGI. The germline V and J ends were trimmed by 2 bases and 0 bases, with 10 bases remaining between them. This CDR3 contains 15 residues. DNA of the CDR3: TGTGCCAGCAGTTACGGGGCATCAGCTAACTATGGCTACACCTTC. This codes for CASSYGASANYGYTF.

This sequence joins TRBV27 and TRBJ2-7; D is possibly TRBD2 (5 bases). The CDR3 covers 14 residues. CDR1 and CDR2 from the germline V gene are MNHEY and SMNVEV (reference sequence). Trimming took off 10 bases at V and 5 bases at J, with 21 bases between the two ends. Written as DNA, the CDR3 is TGTGCCACCAGGCGCCGGGGTTCACCGGACGAGCAGTACTTC. This sequence encodes CATRRRGSPDEQYF.

The sample holds a few counts of this clonotype. This sequence joins TRBV29-1 and TRBJ1-1, with 7 bases aligning to TRBD1. Germline-derived CDR1 and CDR2 are SQVTM and ANQGSEA. Trimming removed 6 bases from V and 5 bases from J; junction bases left unmatched: 6. This CDR3 contains 12 residues. This CDR3 reads CSVHTGATEAFF. For the CDR3, the DNA is TGCAGCGTACACACAGGGGCGACTGAAGCTTTCTTT. Variable domain in full (rest from reference TRBV29-1 and TRBJ1-1): SAVISQKPSRDICQRGTSLTIQCQVDSQVTMMFWYRQQPGQSLTLIATANQGSEATYESGFVIDKFPISRPNLTFSTLTVSNMSPEDSSIYLCSVHTGATEAFFGQGTRLTVV.

The rearrangement links TRBV3-1 to TRBJ1-1, with D possibly matching TRBD1 (5 bases). V lost 3 bases and J lost 3, with 8 bases in between. The CDR3 covers 13 residues. Germline V gives CDR1 LGHDT, CDR2 YNNKEL (reference sequence). CDR3 DNA sequence: TGTGCCAGCAGCCAGCAGGGACACACTGAAGCTTTCTTT. It specifies CASSQQGHTEAFF.

This chain uses TRBV23-1 with TRBJ1-5, with D perhaps matching TRBD1 (5 bases). TRBV23-1 is noted as an ORF with a role that remains uncertain. V gave up 4 bases and J gave up 6 bases, with 19 bases separating them. The CDR3 length is 16 residues. As DNA, the CDR3 is TGCGCCAGCAGTCCCGCGGGGGGAGGGATCGGTCAGCCCCAGCATTTT. Protein sequence: CASSPAGGGIGQPQHF.

This clonotype was seen a few times. This chain links TRBV7-9 with TRBJ2-7; D remains ambiguous. V lost 0 bases to trimming and J lost 9 bases, with 15 bases between them. The CDR3 length is 14 residues. Germline assignment: CDR1 SEHNR and CDR2 FQNEAQ (reference sequence). The CDR3 reads CASSLALSGSRQYF. CDR3 in DNA: TGTGCCAGCAGCTTAGCGCTGTCTGGGTCTCGGCAGTACTTC.

This clonotype was counted only a few times. The chain couples TRBV5-1 to TRBJ2-1, with 12 positions matching TRBD2. The CDR3 has 16 residues. Losses at the gene ends were 4 bases for V and 7 bases for J; bases not matched to a gene: 9. Germline V lookup: CDR1 SGHRS, CDR2 YFSETQ. The CDR3 region has the DNA TGCGCCAGCAGCACCCCTAGCGGGGGGGTTAAAAATGAGCAGTTCTTC. Its protein product is CASSTPSGGVKNEQFF.

The CDR3 nucleotides read TGTGCCAGCAGCTGGGCTGTCCGCGGGGAGCTGTTTTTT. Translating gives CASSWAVRGELFF. V usage is TRBV5-6 and J usage is TRBJ2-2; D uncertain. Germline CDR1 and CDR2: SGHDT and YYEEEE. Trimming stripped 3 bases from V and 7 bases from J, with 10 bases between. The CDR3 runs to 13 residues.

This clonotype occurred a few times. The rearrangement uses TRBV5-1 and TRBJ2-7; 7 bases line up with TRBD2. V was pared by 4 bases and J by 1 base, with 14 bases of the junction left unmatched. Germline loops: CDR1 SGHRS, CDR2 YFSETQ. The CDR3 length is 17 residues. CDR3 loop: CASSQDSGLLSSYEQYF. CDR3 sequence (DNA): TGCGCCAGCAGCCAAGACTCGGGACTATTGTCGTCCTACGAGCAGTACTTC. Full variable domain (missing parts from reference TRBV5-1 and TRBJ2-7): KAGVTQTPRYLIKTRGQQVTLSCSPISGHRSVSWYQQTPGQGLQFLFEYFSETQRNKGNFPGRFSGRQFSNSRSEMNVSTLELGDSALYLCASSQDSGLLSSYEQYFGPGTRLTVT.

There are a few counts of this clonotype. The rearrangement uses TRBV12-3 or TRBV12-4 and TRBJ1-2; weak D call: TRBD1 (6 bases). Trimming cost V 5 bases and J 8 bases, with 9 bases left between them. CDR3 length equals 11 residues. CDR3 sequence reads: CASSKGVGYTF. CDR3 nucleotides: TGTGCCAGCAGTAAGGGGGTAGGCTACACCTTC.

Only a few counts were recorded for this clonotype. The rearrangement links TRBV4-1 to TRBJ1-1; D may be TRBD1 (6 bases). V lost 0 bases, J lost 3 bases, and 14 bases lay in between. The CDR3 loop spans 16 amino acids. Germline values: CDR1 MGHRA, CDR2 YSYEKL. The CDR3 spells CASSQDVSPGDTEAFF. The CDR3 nucleotides are TGCGCCAGCAGCCAAGATGTATCCCCAGGGGACACTGAAGCTTTCTTT.

This clonotype was seen a handful of times. This chain uses TRBV7-2 with TRBJ2-3; 7 positions match TRBD2. This CDR3 has 14 amino acids. The V segment lost 8 bases and the J segment 6 bases; nucleotides outside the gene matches: 11. From germline, CDR1 is SGHTA and CDR2 FQGNSA. CDR3 sequence reads: CASGLGGGMDTQYF. For the CDR3, the DNA is TGTGCCAGCGGCCTTGGCGGGGGTATGGATACGCAGTATTTT.

CDR3 DNA: TGCGCCAGCAGCTTGGAAGGTCGGATTGATGAAAAACTGTTTTTT. Its translation is CASSLEGRIDEKLFF. This chain connects TRBV5-1 to TRBJ1-4; D is uncertain. Germline loops: CDR1 SGHRS, CDR2 YFSETQ. The CDR3 covers 15 residues. Trimming removed 0 bases from V and 6 bases from J, with 12 bases in between.

V usage is TRBV12-5 and J usage is TRBJ1-1; no definite D call. V shed 1 base and J shed 1 base, with 4 bases lying between them. The CDR3 extends over 13 amino acids. CDR1 and CDR2 (germline): LGHNT, FRNRAP. CDR3 sequence (DNA): TGTGCTAGTGGTTTGGCTGCGAACACTGAAGCTTTCTTT. Translating gives CASGLAANTEAFF.

This clonotype was picked up a small number of times. The CDR3 sequence is CASSHPGGVAKNIQYF. CDR3 DNA sequence: TGTGCCAGCAGCCATCCCGGGGGGGTAGCCAAAAACATTCAGTACTTC. The V and J genes are TRBV7-8 and TRBJ2-4; 8 nucleotides match TRBD2. Unmatched junction bases numbered 6, after V lost 5 bases and J lost 0 bases. This CDR3 has 16 residues. The germline V gene has CDR1 SGHVS and CDR2 FQNEAQ.

This clonotype occurred a few times. The chain combines TRBV4-1 with TRBJ2-1; D unresolved. The CDR3 runs to 15 residues. Germline-derived CDR1 and CDR2 are MGHRA and YSYEKL. The V end was cut by 0 bases, the J end by 4 bases, with 10 bases between. In nucleotides, the CDR3 is TGCGCCAGCAGCCAAGAGGGAAGGAATTACAATGAGCAGTTCTTC. It yields the protein CASSQEGRNYNEQFF.

The CDR3 nucleotides are TGTGCCAGCAGCCAAGATTATTATGGGGGACCCGATGGAGAGCAGTACTTC. Its protein product is CASSQDYYGGPDGEQYF. The gene calls are TRBV3-1 and TRBJ2-7; the D gene could be TRBD1 or TRBD2 (5 bases each). The CDR3 extends over 17 amino acids. Trimming stripped 0 bases from V and 7 bases from J, with 22 bases between. In germline, CDR1 is LGHDT, CDR2 YNNKEL (reference sequence).

This clonotype was detected only a few times. The CDR3 loop is CASSQTAFVGEQYF. In DNA form, the CDR3 reads TGCGCCAGCAGCCAAACAGCGTTTGTCGGCGAGCAGTACTTC. The gene calls are TRBV4-1 and TRBJ2-7; D uncertain. The CDR3 contains 14 residues. V dropped 2 bases and J dropped 6 bases, with 14 bases sitting between them. Per the germline V gene, CDR1 is MGHRA and CDR2 is YSYEKL.

The V and J genes are TRBV14 and TRBJ2-7; 9 positions match TRBD1. Germline V gene sequence: CDR1 SGHDN, CDR2 FVKESK. The CDR3 is made up of 15 amino acids. V lost 4 bases to trimming and J lost 0 bases; unmatched junction nucleotides: 4. The CDR3: CASSPRTGDSYEQYF. The DNA of the CDR3 is TGTGCCAGCAGCCCTCGGACAGGGGACTCCTACGAGCAGTACTTC.